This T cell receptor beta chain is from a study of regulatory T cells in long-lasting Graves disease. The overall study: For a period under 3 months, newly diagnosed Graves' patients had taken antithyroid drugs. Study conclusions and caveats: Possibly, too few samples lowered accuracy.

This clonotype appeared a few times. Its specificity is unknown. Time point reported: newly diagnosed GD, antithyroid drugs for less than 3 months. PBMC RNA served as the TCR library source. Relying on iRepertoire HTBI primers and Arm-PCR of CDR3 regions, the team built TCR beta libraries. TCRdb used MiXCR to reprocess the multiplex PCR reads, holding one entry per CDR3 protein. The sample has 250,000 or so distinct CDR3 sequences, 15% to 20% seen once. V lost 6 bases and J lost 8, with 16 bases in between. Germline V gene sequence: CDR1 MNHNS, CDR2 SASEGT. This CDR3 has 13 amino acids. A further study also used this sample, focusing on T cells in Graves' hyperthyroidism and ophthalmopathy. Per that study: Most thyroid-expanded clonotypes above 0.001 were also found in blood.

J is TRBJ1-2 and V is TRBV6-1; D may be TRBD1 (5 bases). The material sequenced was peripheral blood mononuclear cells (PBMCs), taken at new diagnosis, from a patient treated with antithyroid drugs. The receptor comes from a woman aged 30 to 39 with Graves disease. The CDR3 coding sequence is TGTGCCAGCAGAGCTTTTCAGGGATCGGGCTACACCTTC. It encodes CASRAFQGSGYTF.